The sequence of this TCR beta chain was determined in a study of control samples from healthy donors and cancer patients. Looked up from germline, CDR1 is SGHTA and CDR2 is FQGNSA. V lost 1 base to trimming and J lost 2 bases; unmatched junction nucleotides: 5. CDR3 length equals 16 residues. Sequencing used immunoSEQ multiplex PCR; TCRdb keeps in-frame clones, though not all of them. The sample carries about 53,000 clones, approximately 90% recorded once. The sequence was collected from a man in his fifties or sixties with head and neck cancer. The chain employs TRBV7-2 and TRBJ2-3; 8 nucleotides line up with TRBD1. The sequencing input was PBMCs. CDR3 nucleotide sequence: TGTGCCAGCAGCTTAGATGGGGGACAGGCCACAGATACGCAGTATTTT. Its protein is CASSLDGGQATDTQYF.